This T cell receptor beta chain was sequenced during a study of monozygotic twins with inflammatory bowel disease. TCRdb reprocessed the 5' RACE reads, keeping one entry per CDR3 protein, no DNA. The repertoire shows around 380,000 distinct CDR3 sequences; the top ten hold around 2.5%. The CDR3 contains 13 residues. Germline CDR1 and CDR2: LNHDA and SQIVND (reference sequence). V usage is TRBV19 and J usage is TRBJ2-3; TCRdb outputs TRBD2, but without DNA this stays unchecked. This clonotype was sampled from a human donor with ulcerative colitis or Crohn's disease, or a healthy co-twin of an affected twin (not recorded which). Sequencing was performed on blood. The CDR3 sequence is CASRDWDSDTQYF. The full variable domain, its missing parts supplied by reference TRBV19 and TRBJ2-3, is DGGITQSPKYLFRKEGQNVTLSCEQNLNHDAMYWYRQDPGQGLRLIYYSQIVNDFQKGDIAEGYSVSREKKESFPLTVTSAQKNPTAFYLCASRDWDSDTQYFGPGTRLTVL.